Below, one T cell receptor beta chain is given with its context. This clonotype was seen many times. Its binding antigen is unknown. Nothing much larger sits one base from this clone, and base qualities are not available. Whole blood was used without cell fractionation, so all unsorted peripheral T cells were reflected in the repertoire. An approximately 2.6 ml sample of peripheral blood was drawn into Tempus tubes for RNA extraction. HIV-infected adults not yet given antiretroviral therapy and scheduled to start treatment were recruited, and the first sixteen eligible patients underwent processing. Patients were deemed ineligible for enrollment if they had febrile or AIDS-related illness, tumors, hepatitis B or C coinfection, immunomodulatory therapy, recent vaccination or treatment interruptions. The TURBO-DNase kit was used to remove leftover genomic DNA, and GLOBINclear was used to deplete globin mRNA. Pretreatment blood was drawn from HIV-infected patients immediately prior to the initiation of antiretroviral therapy.

This sample stems from a study of HIV-infected patients and healthy controls (dated by TCRdb to the mid-2010s). As for the study more broadly: CD4 counts rose modestly but significantly in about 90% of the 16 patients after three months of therapy, yet stayed below normal ranges. Viral load became undetectable in about 75% of the 16 patients by the second bleed and in all patients after a further year of therapy. The study tested whether deep TCR repertoire sequencing of HIV patients' small blood samples could capture immune perturbation and reconstitution. CD8 counts showed no consistent shift during early therapy, whereas the CD4:CD8 ratio rose slightly. Relative to controls, total CDR3 counts per chain did not differ significantly, and patients lacked overall T-cell lymphocytopenia. Study-level results and caveats: Mean usage differed significantly between HIV-infected patients and controls for eight alpha and eight beta V genes. Compared with untreated HIV+ repertoires, healthy control repertoires had roughly threefold more distinct CDR3s and higher Shannon diversity. Rare events from HIV-infected data received too much weight under size-matching, and comparisons were complicated by unequal numbers of distinct sequences between patients and controls. Processing included only sixteen HIV-infected individuals, and this was regarded by the authors as a major limit on how widely the findings apply. During therapy, a significant decrease in frequency was seen for HIV-associated CDR3s, whereas no significant change was found for CMV-associated CDR3s, although most of them became more frequent. Both the Jaccard index and the count of highly shared sequences showed that healthy controls shared more CDR3s between individuals than HIV+ patients did. Alpha-chain CDR3s from MAIT cells appeared at high frequency in healthy controls but were severely depleted in HIV+ repertoires. HIV-infected repertoires showed significantly elevated mean Gini indices relative to controls, which possibly reflects oligoclonality. Size-matched repertoire data did not replicate the apparent post-therapy recovery of the Gini index in HIV-infected patients. The dynamics of distinct T-cell subpopulations could not be separated, and sequencing depth was restricted, because whole blood was used. Alpha-beta chain pairing was not determined in the samples. In the study, no determination of donor HLA types was made. The observed differences in diversity could not be explained by the slight differences in age and sex profiles between the study cohorts.

Reverse transcription of about 510 ng RNA was performed with SuperScript III using primers directed against the alpha and beta constant regions. Alpha and beta chain libraries were generated separately via chain-specific third strand synthesis with multiplexing indices. The protocol used a single primer pair to amplify all rearrangements within a chain, which avoided primer bias, and attached molecular barcodes to each cDNA molecule. T4 RNA Ligase 1 joined purified cDNA to a 5' RACE adapter that carried a random hexamer and the SP2 sequencing primer site. Second strand synthesis was primed from the SP2 site with Phusion polymerase, using slow temperature ramps to favor optimal annealing. Each molecule's 12-nucleotide barcode consisted of two random hexamer sequences, both added before amplification and joined together. P5 and P7 adapter elements plus a second index were added in a short first PCR, which was followed by a 23-cycle amplification PCR with P5s and P7 primers. A total of around 27 PCR cycles were applied to the libraries, which were quantified on a Qubit, sized on a Bioanalyzer, and diluted to about 3.8 nM. Normalized libraries were sequenced on an Illumina MiSeq with 2 x 250 paired-end kits. Reverse transcription reactions underwent purification over MinElute columns, with elution into roughly 10 ul Tris-Cl. The adapter ligations were run for 20 to 25 hours at 16 degrees C, and AMPure XP beads at a 1:1 ratio were afterwards used to clean them. Concerning the study's data processing: A modified Decombinator that output V, J, insert and barcode information was used to process the demultiplexed FASTQ files. Sequences that shared a barcode but differed from the dominant sequence were treated as errors and discarded, and barcodes were clustered at Levenshtein distance 3 and counted to estimate the original cDNA molecules. For downstream analyses, the R packages ineq, vegan, igraph and RCytoscape were used, along with IMGT nomenclature and CDR3 definitions. To avoid skew from clonal expansion, each TCR was counted once, and V gene usage was computed over distinct sequences. Within a donor, similarity networks joined unique CDR3 amino acid sequences in every case where two of them were separated by a single Levenshtein edit. Published HIV-specific CDR3s (around 90 alpha, several hundred beta) and CMV-specific CDR3s (approximately 13 alpha, 200 to 300 beta) were compiled and searched for in the repertoires. It was shown by random subsampling to size-matched repertoires that the decreased diversity of patients was not caused by their lower sequence numbers. TCRdb trimmed public reads at Q25 via fastp, called clones via MiXCR and kept in-frame beta chains. Each CDR3 protein gets just one entry, which takes the most common genes and DNA from the rows behind it. TCRdb, not the original authors, processed these V and J calls. The sample table shows approximately 7,000 distinct CDR3 sequences, and over 8.5% are seen once. The ten biggest clones cover more than 15% of the sample.

For this chain, trimming is 3 bases at the V end and 2 bases at the J end, and the number of junction bases without a gene match is 5. Spanning cysteine to phenylalanine, the CDR3 consists of 15 amino acids. Only the CDR3 region is kept as DNA, spanning 45 bases read in frame from base 1. Per the germline V gene, MGHRA is the CDR1 and YSYEKL is the CDR2. The sequence is built from TRBV4-1 and TRBJ2-7; 9 central bases correspond to TRBD1. The specimen was blood, collected before antiretroviral therapy. The sequence was collected from an adult with HIV infection. The DNA is as follows: TGCGCCAGCAGCCATCCCGGGACAGGGACCTACGAGCAGTACTTC. Its translation reads: CASSHPGTGTYEQYF.